This T cell receptor (beta chain) originates from a study of cytomegalovirus exposure and HLA in healthy donors. Primers included in the PCR were 60 Vbeta and 13 Jbeta primers. Clones were read by immunoSEQ multiplex PCR, and TCRdb kept only the in-frame ones, dropping some. The table shows some 130,000 clones, with 65% to 85% occurring only once. The germline V gene encodes CDR1 MNHNY and CDR2 SVGAGI (reference sequence). This CDR3 contains 14 residues. The V gene lost 6 bases and the J gene lost 5 bases, with 15 bases spanning the gap. Concerning this clone itself: No antigen is known for it.

Whereas donors were nominally healthy upon sampling, unrecorded immune exposures were probable. Study-wide findings and caveats: According to an earlier analysis, most TCR beta V segments yielded productive rearrangements about 87% or about 30% of the time.

This TCR was recovered from a man younger than 30 in good health and CMV-seronegative. This chain uses TRBV6-6 with TRBJ2-3; D is ambiguous. Sequencing was performed on PBMCs. The CDR3 nucleotides read TGTGCCAGCAGACTACACCTGGCTTTAGATACGCAGTATTTT. The encoded protein is CASRLHLALDTQYF.